These 14 T cell receptor beta chains were sequenced from one sample in a study of T cells in Graves' hyperthyroidism and ophthalmopathy. The investigators amplified TCR beta CDR3 regions from RNA transcripts. The HTBI set primed first-round TCR CDR3 RT-PCR. TCRdb reprocessed the multiplex PCR reads via MiXCR and lists one record per CDR3 protein. The table lists hundreds of thousands of distinct CDR3 sequences, approximately 14% of them singletons, with under 15% in the top ten. The material sequenced was blood. All receptors come from a woman aged 45-65 years with Graves' ophthalmopathy.

Only a few counts were recorded for this clonotype. The rearrangement uses TRBV19 and TRBJ1-2, with 7 bases lining up with TRBD1. Germline values: CDR1 LNHDA, CDR2 SQIVND (reference sequence). The CDR3 is 15 residues long. Trimming removed 2 bases from V and 2 bases from J; junction bases left unmatched: 5. The CDR3: CASSIRRDSNYGYTF. CDR3 coding DNA: TGTGCCAGTAGTATACGCCGGGACAGCAACTATGGCTACACCTTC.

The J gene is TRBJ1-6, the V gene TRBV7-2, with a tentative D call TRBD1 (5 bases). The germline CDR1 and CDR2 sequences are SGHTA and FQGNSA. V lost 5 bases to trimming and J lost 9 bases, with 14 bases between them. The CDR3 consists of 14 residues. The CDR3 sequence is CASSPGTKSSPLHF. CDR3 sequence (DNA): TGTGCCAGCAGCCCCGGGACGAAAAGTTCACCCCTCCACTTT. Full variable domain (outside the CDR3, taken from reference TRBV7-2 and TRBJ1-6): GAGVSQSPSNKVTEKGKDVELRCDPISGHTALYWYRQSLGQGLEFLIYFQGNSAPDKSGLPSDRFSAERTGGSVSTLTIQRTQQEDSAVYLCASSPGTKSSPLHFGNGTRLTVT.

The chain couples TRBV6-1 to TRBJ1-1; 11 bases are a match to TRBD1. Trimming cost V 8 bases and J 5 bases; bases outside gene matches: 16. Germline CDR1 is MNHNS and CDR2 is SASEGT. The CDR3 has 17 amino acids. The CDR3 sequence is CASRVGQGARGRTEAFF. Here the CDR3 DNA reads TGTGCCAGCCGAGTCGGACAGGGGGCGCGAGGGAGGACTGAAGCTTTCTTT.

The chain is built from TRBV6-1 and TRBJ2-1; D is perhaps TRBD1 (6 bases). The V gene's germline CDR1 is MNHNS and CDR2 SASEGT. This CDR3 comprises 14 residues. V was trimmed by 10 bases and J by 4 bases, leaving 17 bases between them. CDR3 sequence (DNA): TGTGCCACCGCCCCCGGGACACTTTACAATGAGCAGTTCTTC. This translates into CATAPGTLYNEQFF.

There are a few counts of this clonotype. The V call is TRBV20-1, the J call TRBJ2-3; 13 positions match TRBD2. The V gene's germline CDR1 is DFQATT and CDR2 SNEGSKA (reference sequence). The CDR3 has 16 residues. The V gene end was trimmed by 0 bases and the J gene end by 4 bases; junction bases not matched to a gene: 4. CDR3: CSARDRTSGSADTQYF. Here the CDR3 DNA reads TGCAGTGCTAGAGATCGGACTAGCGGGAGCGCAGATACGCAGTATTTT.

This clonotype was seen ten or more times. The rearrangement joins TRBV11-2 to TRBJ1-1; TRBD1 agrees at 9 bases. Trimming took 5 bases from V and 4 from J; bases not matched to a gene: 5. CDR1 is SGHAT, CDR2 FQNNGV, per germline. The CDR3 covers 14 residues. CDR3 residues: CASSRDRASTEAFF. CDR3 nucleotide sequence: TGTGCCAGCAGCAGGGACAGGGCTAGCACTGAAGCTTTCTTT.

This chain uses TRBV25-1 with TRBJ2-1; D call uncertain. The CDR3 totals 11 residues. Germline loops: CDR1 MGHDK, CDR2 SYGVNS. Trimming shortened V by 2 bases and J by 10 bases, and 6 bases separated the two germline ends. CDR3 bases: TGTGCCAGCAGTGAAAGTCGGGAGCAGTTCTTC. This sequence encodes CASSESREQFF.

The chain uses TRBV19 and TRBJ1-1; the D is unclear. Between the trimmed V and J ends, which lost 3 bases and 0 bases, there was a span of 14 bases. CDR1 is LNHDA and CDR2 is SQIVND in the germline V gene (reference sequence). The CDR3 consists of 16 residues. The CDR3 reads CASSIDGSSMNTEAFF. CDR3 bases: TGTGCCAGTAGTATTGACGGGAGTAGCATGAACACTGAAGCTTTCTTT. Drawing the rest from reference TRBV19 and TRBJ1-1, the complete variable domain is DGGITQSPKYLFRKEGQNVTLSCEQNLNHDAMYWYRQDPGQGLRLIYYSQIVNDFQKGDIAEGYSVSREKKESFPLTVTSAQKNPTAFYLCASSIDGSSMNTEAFFGQGTRLTVV.

This rearrangement joins TRBV7-9 to TRBJ2-2; the match to TRBD1 covers 8 bases. The V gene's germline CDR1 is SEHNR and CDR2 FQNEAQ (reference sequence). This CDR3 is 18 amino acids long. The junction had 9 bases not matched to a gene; V was cut back by 3 bases and J by 0 bases. The CDR3 is CASSFPRQGRSNTGELFF. DNA of the CDR3: TGTGCCAGCAGCTTCCCTCGACAGGGGAGATCGAACACCGGGGAGCTGTTTTTT.

This clonotype showed up many times. The rearrangement uses TRBV20-1 and TRBJ2-7, with D possibly being TRBD2 (6 bases). Germline-derived CDR1 and CDR2 are DFQATT and SNEGSKA (reference sequence). The CDR3 totals 14 residues. Trimming cost V 0 bases and J 4 bases, with 13 bases left between them. The CDR3 DNA reads TGCAGTGCTAGAGATGGGGGGACCGCTTACGAGCAGTACTTC. Protein product: CSARDGGTAYEQYF.

The J gene is TRBJ2-7, the V gene TRBV20-1, with D uncertain. Germline CDR1 reads DFQATT; CDR2 reads SNEGSKA (reference sequence). Trimming shortened V by 0 bases and J by 0 bases, and 6 bases separated the two germline ends. The CDR3 totals 13 residues. DNA of the CDR3: TGCAGTGCTAGAGAAACCATCTCCTACGAGCAGTACTTC. Residues: CSARETISYEQYF.

This clonotype was seen at least ten times. This sequence joins TRBV28 and TRBJ2-1, with no clear D. From germline, CDR1 is MDHEN and CDR2 SYDVKM. V was cut by 8 bases and J by 6 bases, with 11 bases left in between. The CDR3 has 12 amino acids. The CDR3 is CASRVTTNEQFF. DNA of the CDR3: TGTGCCAGCCGAGTAACTACCAATGAGCAGTTCTTC. The whole variable domain, filled in from reference TRBV28 and TRBJ2-1, reads DVKVTQSSRYLVKRTGEKVFLECVQDMDHENMFWYRQDPGLGLRLIYFSYDVKMKEKGDIPEGYSVSREKKERFSLILESASTNQTSMYLCASRVTTNEQFFGPGTRLTVL.

V is TRBV20-1 and J is TRBJ2-3; 8 bases align to TRBD2. The length of the CDR3 is 16 residues. The V gene end was trimmed by 0 bases and the J gene end by 2 bases; junction bases not matched to a gene: 7. The germline V gene has CDR1 DFQATT and CDR2 SNEGSKA (reference sequence). The CDR3 DNA reads as TGCAGTGCTAGAGAAGGTAGCGGGGCCCCCACAGATACGCAGTATTTT. As protein: CSAREGSGAPTDTQYF.

The V call is TRBV27, the J call TRBJ2-2; D gene unclear. CDR3 length equals 14 residues. Deletions cut 5 bases from V and 2 bases from J, with 9 bases between. Germline CDR1 MNHEY, CDR2 SMNVEV (reference sequence). The CDR3 is CASSETRNTGELFF. CDR3 DNA sequence: TGTGCCAGCAGTGAGACCCGTAACACCGGGGAGCTGTTTTTT.